This T cell receptor (beta chain) was captured in a study of blood T cell repertoires in COVID-19 (dated by TCRdb to the early 2020s). In the study overall: Collaborator samples came from the United States, Italy and Spain and covered acute and convalescent phases of COVID-19. The samples were drawn from two sources: the first 160 participants of the ongoing ImmuneRACE study, and approximately 1,300 subjects contributed by 6 global collaborators. Deeply sampled blood TCRbeta repertoires from subjects exposed to, actively infected with, or recovered from COVID-19 were included in the dataset. Sample metadata almost always included a de-identified subject ID, COVID-19 status, age in years and sex. Where available, HLA class I and class II types were obtained from metadata supplied by the sample provider rather than from assay-based typing. The material from the prospective study consisted of cDNA or gDNA derived from T cells, B-cell-depleted T cells, or PBMCs. A freely available public database, intended as a resource for researchers studying the immune response to SARS-CoV-2, is where the repertoires were released. Paper-wide results and their limitations: The quantity of clinical and demographic metadata differed by source and by participant and was supplied without curation.

Whole blood was collected in K2EDTA tubes by collaborating institutions according to the institutions' own protocols. For TCRbeta analysis, collaborators shipped samples as frozen whole blood, isolated PBMCs, or DNA extracted from either of those sample types. This clone registers as medium-sized (0.01 to 0.1%) within its sample. The target of this receptor is not known. Base qualities are not provided; no much larger clone lies one nucleotide away. TCRbeta CDR3 regions were amplified from genomic DNA using the immunoSEQ Assay, a bias-controlled multiplex PCR. The source study handled its data this way. Nucleated cell counts per sample were estimated from amplification of reference gene primers within the assay. To quantify the absolute abundance of each unique TCRbeta CDR3 rearrangement, sequence reads were collapsed and filtered. For each sample, productive Simpson clonality was calculated as the square root of Simpson's diversity index over productive rearrangements. The table comes from immuneACCESS by way of TCRdb, which keeps in-frame sequences with V and J called. Part of the clones is missing from these tables; in studies checked, under half for an unresolved V gene and the rest for unknown reasons. That table furnishes V, J and clone size, whereas the DNA furnished D and trimming. Across this sample there are around 70,000 clones, with about 82% seen only once. The leading ten clones occupy under 20% of the sample.

Taken from cysteine to phenylalanine, the CDR3 has 18 residues. Solely the CDR3 DNA is kept, with 54 bases framed from the first base. CDR1 is given as SGDLS and CDR2 as YYNGEE, both from the germline V gene. Trimming removed 3 bases from V and 0 bases from J; the gene matches leave 9 bases unexplained. This receptor was taken from a woman between 55 and 75 years old with acute or convalescent COVID-19. The receptor chain draws on TRBV9 and TRBJ2-6; 7 bases in the junction line up with TRBD1. Source material: peripheral blood. The CDR3 region reads CASSAIQGSISGANVLTF. The nucleotides are TGTGCCAGCAGCGCCATACAGGGGTCTATCTCTGGGGCCAACGTCCTGACTTTC.